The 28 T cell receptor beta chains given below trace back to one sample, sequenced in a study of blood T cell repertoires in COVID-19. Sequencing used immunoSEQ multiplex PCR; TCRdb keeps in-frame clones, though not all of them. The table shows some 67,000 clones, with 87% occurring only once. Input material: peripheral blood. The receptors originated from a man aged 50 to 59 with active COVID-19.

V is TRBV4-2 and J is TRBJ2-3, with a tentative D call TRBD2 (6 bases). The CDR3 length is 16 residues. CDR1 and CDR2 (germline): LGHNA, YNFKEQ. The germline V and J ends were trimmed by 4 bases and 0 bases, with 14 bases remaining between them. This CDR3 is CASSRLSGYSTDTQYF. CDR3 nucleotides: TGTGCCAGCAGCCGACTGAGCGGGTACAGCACAGATACGCAGTATTTT.

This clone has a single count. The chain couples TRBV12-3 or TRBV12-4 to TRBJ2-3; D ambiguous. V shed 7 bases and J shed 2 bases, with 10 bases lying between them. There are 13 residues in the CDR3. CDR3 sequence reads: CASNIRVTDTQYF. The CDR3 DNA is TGTGCCAGCAATATAAGAGTCACAGATACGCAGTATTTT.

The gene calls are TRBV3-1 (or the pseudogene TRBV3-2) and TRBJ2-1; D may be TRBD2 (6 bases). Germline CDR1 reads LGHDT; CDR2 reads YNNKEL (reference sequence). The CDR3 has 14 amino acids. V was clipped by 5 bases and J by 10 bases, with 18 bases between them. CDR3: CASSGGSAGREQFF. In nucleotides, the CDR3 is TGTGCCAGCAGCGGAGGATCGGCGGGGCGCGAGCAGTTCTTC.

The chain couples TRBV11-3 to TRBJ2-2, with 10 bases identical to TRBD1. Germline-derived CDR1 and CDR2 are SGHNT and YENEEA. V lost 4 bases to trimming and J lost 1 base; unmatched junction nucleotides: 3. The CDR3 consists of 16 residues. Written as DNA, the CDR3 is TGTGCCAGCAGCTCGCGGGACAGGGGGAACACCGGGGAGCTGTTTTTT. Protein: CASSSRDRGNTGELFF.

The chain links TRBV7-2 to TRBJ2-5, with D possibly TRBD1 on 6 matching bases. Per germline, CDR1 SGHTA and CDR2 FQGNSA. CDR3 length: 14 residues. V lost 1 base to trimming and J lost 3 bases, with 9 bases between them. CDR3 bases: TGTGCCAGCAGCTTAGGGGGGCGGAAAGAGACCCAGTACTTC. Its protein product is CASSLGGRKETQYF. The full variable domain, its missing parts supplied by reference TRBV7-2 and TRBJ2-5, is GAGVSQSPSNKVTEKGKDVELRCDPISGHTALYWYRQSLGQGLEFLIYFQGNSAPDKSGLPSDRFSAERTGGSVSTLTIQRTQQEDSAVYLCASSLGGRKETQYFGPGTRLLVL.

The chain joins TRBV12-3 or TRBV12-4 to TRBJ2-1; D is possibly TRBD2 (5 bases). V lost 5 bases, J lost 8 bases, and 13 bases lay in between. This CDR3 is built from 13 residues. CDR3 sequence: CASSPRTSYEQFF. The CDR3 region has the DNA TGTGCCAGCAGTCCCCGCACTAGTTATGAGCAGTTCTTC.

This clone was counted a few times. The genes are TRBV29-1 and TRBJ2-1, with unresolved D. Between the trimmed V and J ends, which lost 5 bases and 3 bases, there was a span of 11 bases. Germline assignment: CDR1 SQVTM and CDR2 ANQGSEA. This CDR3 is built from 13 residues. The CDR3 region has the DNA TGCAGCGTTTCAAACCTACTCTACAATGAGCAGTTCTTC. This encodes CSVSNLLYNEQFF.

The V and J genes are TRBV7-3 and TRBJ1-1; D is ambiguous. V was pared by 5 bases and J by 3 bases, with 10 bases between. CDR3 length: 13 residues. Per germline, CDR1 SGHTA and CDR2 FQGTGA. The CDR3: CASSASKDTEAFF. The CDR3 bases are TGTGCCAGCAGCGCTAGTAAGGACACTGAAGCTTTCTTT.

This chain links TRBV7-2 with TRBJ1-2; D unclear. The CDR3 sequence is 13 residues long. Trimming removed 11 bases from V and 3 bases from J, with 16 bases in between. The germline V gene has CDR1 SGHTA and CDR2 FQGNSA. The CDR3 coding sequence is TGTGCCTCTGAAGCGGGAGGGCACTATGGCTACACCTTC. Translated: CASEAGGHYGYTF. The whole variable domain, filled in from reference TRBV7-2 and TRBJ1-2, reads GAGVSQSPSNKVTEKGKDVELRCDPISGHTALYWYRQSLGQGLEFLIYFQGNSAPDKSGLPSDRFSAERTGGSVSTLTIQRTQQEDSAVYLCASEAGGHYGYTFGSGTRLTVV.

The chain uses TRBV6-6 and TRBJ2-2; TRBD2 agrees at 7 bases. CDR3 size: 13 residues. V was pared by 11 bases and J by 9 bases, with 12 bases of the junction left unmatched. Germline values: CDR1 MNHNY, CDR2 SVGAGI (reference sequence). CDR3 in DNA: TGTGCCGGGAGGCTAGCGGAGGCCCGGGAGCTGTTTTTT. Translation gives CAGRLAEARELFF.

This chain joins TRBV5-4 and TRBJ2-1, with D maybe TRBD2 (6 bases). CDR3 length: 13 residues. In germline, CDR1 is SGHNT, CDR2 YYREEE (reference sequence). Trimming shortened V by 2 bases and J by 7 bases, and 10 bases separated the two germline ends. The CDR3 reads CASSFRDSNEQFF. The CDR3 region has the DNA TGTGCCAGCAGCTTCCGGGACTCAAATGAGCAGTTCTTC.

CDR3 nucleotides: TGTGCCAGCAGCCAAGATTTGGGACAGATAAAACTGTTTTTT. Its translation: CASSQDLGQIKLFF. The V call is TRBV3-1 (or the pseudogene TRBV3-2), the J call TRBJ1-4; the match to TRBD1 covers 7 bases. Germline V gene sequence: CDR1 LGHDT, CDR2 YNNKEL (reference sequence). The CDR3 has 14 amino acids. V lost 0 bases and J lost 10; bases outside the gene matches: 5.

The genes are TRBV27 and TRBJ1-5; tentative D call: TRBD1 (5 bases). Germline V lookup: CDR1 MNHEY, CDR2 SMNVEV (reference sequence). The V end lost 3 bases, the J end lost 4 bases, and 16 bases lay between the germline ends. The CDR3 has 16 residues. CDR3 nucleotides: TGTGCCAGCAGTTTCCTCCCGGGGGGGGAAAATCAGCCCCAGCATTTT. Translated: CASSFLPGGENQPQHF.

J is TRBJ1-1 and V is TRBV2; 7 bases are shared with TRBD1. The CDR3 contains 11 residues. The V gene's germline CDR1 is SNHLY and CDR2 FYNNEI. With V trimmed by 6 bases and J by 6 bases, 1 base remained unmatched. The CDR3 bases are TGTGCCAGCAGAGGGGGCTCTGAAGCTTTCTTT. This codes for CASRGGSEAFF.

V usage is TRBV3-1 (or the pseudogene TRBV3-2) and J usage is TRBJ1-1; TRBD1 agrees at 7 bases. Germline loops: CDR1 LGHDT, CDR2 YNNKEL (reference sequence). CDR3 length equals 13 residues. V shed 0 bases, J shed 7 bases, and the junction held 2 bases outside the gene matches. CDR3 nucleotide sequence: TGTGCCAGCAGCCAAGACAGGGGGAGTGAAGCTTTCTTT. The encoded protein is CASSQDRGSEAFF.

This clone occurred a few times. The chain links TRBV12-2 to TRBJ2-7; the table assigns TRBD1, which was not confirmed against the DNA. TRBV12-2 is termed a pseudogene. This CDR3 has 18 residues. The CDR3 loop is CASRLGTACGGFLYEQYF. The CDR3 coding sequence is TGTGCAAGTCGCCTGGGGACAGCGTGTGGGGGGTTCCTCTACGAGCAGTACTTC.

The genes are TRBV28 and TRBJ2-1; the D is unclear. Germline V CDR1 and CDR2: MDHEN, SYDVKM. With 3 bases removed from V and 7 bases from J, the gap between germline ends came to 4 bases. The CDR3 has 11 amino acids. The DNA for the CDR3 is TGTGCCAGCAGTTTTAAAAATGAGCAGTTCTTC. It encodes CASSFKNEQFF. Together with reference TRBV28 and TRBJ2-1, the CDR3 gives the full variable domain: DVKVTQSSRYLVKRTGEKVFLECVQDMDHENMFWYRQDPGLGLRLIYFSYDVKMKEKGDIPEGYSVSREKKERFSLILESASTNQTSMYLCASSFKNEQFFGPGTRLTVL.

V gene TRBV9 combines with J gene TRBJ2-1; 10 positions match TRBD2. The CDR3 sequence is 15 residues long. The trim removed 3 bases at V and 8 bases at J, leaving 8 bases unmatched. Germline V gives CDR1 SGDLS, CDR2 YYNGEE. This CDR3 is CASSASGRAGDEQFF. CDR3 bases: TGTGCCAGCAGCGCCAGCGGGAGGGCCGGCGATGAGCAGTTCTTC.

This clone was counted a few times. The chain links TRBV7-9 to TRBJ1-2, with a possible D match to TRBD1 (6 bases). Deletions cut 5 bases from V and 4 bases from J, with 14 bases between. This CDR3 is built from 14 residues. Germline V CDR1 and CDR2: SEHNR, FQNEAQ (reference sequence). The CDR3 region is CASSPSDSGYGYTF. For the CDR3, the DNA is TGTGCCAGCAGCCCTTCGGACAGCGGCTATGGCTACACCTTC.

Written as DNA, the CDR3 is TGTGCCAGCAGCCAAGCCCCAGGGGCCTCTGGAAACACCATATATTTT. This sequence encodes CASSQAPGASGNTIYF. This rearrangement joins TRBV3-1 (or the pseudogene TRBV3-2) to TRBJ1-3; D is possibly TRBD1 (6 bases). CDR3 length: 16 residues. Germline V gene lookup returns CDR1 LGHDT and CDR2 YNNKEL (reference sequence). V lost 1 base to trimming and J lost 0 bases, with 10 bases between them.

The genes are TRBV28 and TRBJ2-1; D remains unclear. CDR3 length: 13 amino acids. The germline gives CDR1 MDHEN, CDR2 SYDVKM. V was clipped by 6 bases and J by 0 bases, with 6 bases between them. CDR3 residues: CASRLSSYNEQFF. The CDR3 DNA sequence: TGTGCCAGCAGATTGAGCTCCTACAATGAGCAGTTCTTC.

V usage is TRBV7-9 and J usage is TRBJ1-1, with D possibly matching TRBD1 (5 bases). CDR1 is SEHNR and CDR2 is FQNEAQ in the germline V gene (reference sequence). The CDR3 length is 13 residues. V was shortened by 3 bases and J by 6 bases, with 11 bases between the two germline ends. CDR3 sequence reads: CASSLFAGAEAFF. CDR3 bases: TGTGCCAGCAGCTTGTTCGCGGGGGCTGAAGCTTTCTTT.

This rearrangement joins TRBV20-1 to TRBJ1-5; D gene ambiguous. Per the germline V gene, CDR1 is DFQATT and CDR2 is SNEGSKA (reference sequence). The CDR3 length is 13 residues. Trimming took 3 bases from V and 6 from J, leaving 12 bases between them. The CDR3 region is CSASPAAAQPQHF. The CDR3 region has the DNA TGCAGTGCTAGTCCCGCGGCTGCTCAGCCCCAGCATTTT.

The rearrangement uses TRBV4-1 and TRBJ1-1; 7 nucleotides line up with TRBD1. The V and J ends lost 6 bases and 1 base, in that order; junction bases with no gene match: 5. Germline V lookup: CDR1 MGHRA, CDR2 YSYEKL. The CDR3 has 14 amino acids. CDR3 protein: CASRLQGWNTEAFF. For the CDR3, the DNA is TGCGCCAGCAGGCTACAGGGGTGGAACACTGAAGCTTTCTTT.

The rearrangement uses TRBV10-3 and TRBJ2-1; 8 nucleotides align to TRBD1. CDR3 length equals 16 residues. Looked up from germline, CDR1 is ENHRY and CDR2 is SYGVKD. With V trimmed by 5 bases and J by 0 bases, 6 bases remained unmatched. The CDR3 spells CAISQPTGGSYNEQFF. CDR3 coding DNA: TGTGCCATCAGTCAACCTACAGGGGGCTCCTACAATGAGCAGTTCTTC.

CDR3 sequence (DNA): TGTGCCAGCAGCGTAGCGATTGCGGAGGCCCAAGAGACCCAGTACTTC. It encodes CASSVAIAEAQETQYF. V and J are TRBV9 and TRBJ2-5; D might be TRBD2 (5 bases). The V end lost 0 bases, the J end lost 1 base, and 13 bases lay between the germline ends. The CDR3 extends over 16 amino acids. CDR1 is SGDLS and CDR2 is YYNGEE in the germline V gene.

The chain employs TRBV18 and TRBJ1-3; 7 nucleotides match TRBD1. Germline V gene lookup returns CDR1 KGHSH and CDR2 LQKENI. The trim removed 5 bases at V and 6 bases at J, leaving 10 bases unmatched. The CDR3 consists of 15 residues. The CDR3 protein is CASSSERQGANTIYF. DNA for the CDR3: TGTGCCAGCTCATCGGAGAGACAGGGAGCAAACACCATATATTTT.

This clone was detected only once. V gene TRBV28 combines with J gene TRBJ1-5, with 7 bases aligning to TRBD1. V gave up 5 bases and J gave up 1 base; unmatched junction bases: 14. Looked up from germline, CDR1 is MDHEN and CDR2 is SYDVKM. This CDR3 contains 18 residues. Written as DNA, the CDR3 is TGTGCCAGCAGTCTACGGACAGGAGGACACGTGAGCAATCAGCCCCAGCATTTT. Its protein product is CASSLRTGGHVSNQPQHF. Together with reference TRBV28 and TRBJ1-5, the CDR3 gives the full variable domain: DVKVTQSSRYLVKRTGEKVFLECVQDMDHENMFWYRQDPGLGLRLIYFSYDVKMKEKGDIPEGYSVSREKKERFSLILESASTNQTSMYLCASSLRTGGHVSNQPQHFGDGTRLSIL.